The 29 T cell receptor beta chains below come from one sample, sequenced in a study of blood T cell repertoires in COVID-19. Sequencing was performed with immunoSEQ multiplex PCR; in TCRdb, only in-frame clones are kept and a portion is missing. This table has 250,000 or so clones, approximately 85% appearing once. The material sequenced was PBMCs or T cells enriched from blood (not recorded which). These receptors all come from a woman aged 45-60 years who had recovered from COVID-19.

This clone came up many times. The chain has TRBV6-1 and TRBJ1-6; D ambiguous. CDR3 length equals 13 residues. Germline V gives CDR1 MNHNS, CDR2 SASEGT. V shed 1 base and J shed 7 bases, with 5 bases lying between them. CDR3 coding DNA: TGTGCCAGCAGTGAAGAGGAGAATTCACCCCTCCACTTT. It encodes CASSEEENSPLHF.

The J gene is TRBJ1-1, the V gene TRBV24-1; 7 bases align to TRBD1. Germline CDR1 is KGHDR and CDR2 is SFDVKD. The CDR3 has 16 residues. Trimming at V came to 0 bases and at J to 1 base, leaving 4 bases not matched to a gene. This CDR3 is CATSDLGTGENTEAFF. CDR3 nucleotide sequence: TGTGCCACCAGTGATTTGGGCACAGGGGAGAACACTGAAGCTTTCTTT.

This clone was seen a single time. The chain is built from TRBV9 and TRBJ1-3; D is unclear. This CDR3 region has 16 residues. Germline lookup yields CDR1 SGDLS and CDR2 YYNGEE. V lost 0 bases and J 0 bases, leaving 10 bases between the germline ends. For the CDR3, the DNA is TGTGCCAGCAGCGTAGCTGGCAGAACCTCTGGAAACACCATATATTTT. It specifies CASSVAGRTSGNTIYF.

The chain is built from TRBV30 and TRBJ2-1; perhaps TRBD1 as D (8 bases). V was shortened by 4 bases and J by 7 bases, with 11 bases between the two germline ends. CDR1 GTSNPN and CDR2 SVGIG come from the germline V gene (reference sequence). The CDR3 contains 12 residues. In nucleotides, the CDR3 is TGTGCCTGGAACAGGGGGGGTAATGAGCAGTTCTTC. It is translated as CAWNRGGNEQFF.

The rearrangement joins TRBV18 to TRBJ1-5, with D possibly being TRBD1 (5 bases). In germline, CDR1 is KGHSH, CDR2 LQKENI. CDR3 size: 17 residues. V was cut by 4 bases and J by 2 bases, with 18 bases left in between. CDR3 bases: TGTGCCAGCTCACTCTCTCCGGCAGGGCTGGGCAATCAGCCCCAGCATTTT. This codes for CASSLSPAGLGNQPQHF.

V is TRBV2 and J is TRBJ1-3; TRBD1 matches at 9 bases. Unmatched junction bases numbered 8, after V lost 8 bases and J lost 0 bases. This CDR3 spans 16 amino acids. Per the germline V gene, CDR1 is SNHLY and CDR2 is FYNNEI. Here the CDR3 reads CASSPRTGVSGNTIYF. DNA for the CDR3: TGTGCCAGCTCACCCAGGACAGGGGTCTCTGGAAACACCATATATTTT.

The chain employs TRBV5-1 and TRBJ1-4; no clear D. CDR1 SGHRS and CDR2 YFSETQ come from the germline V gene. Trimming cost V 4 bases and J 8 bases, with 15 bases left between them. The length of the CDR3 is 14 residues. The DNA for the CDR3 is TGCGCCAGCAGCCGCAGCTCGCCGAGGGAAAAACTGTTTTTT. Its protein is CASSRSSPREKLFF.

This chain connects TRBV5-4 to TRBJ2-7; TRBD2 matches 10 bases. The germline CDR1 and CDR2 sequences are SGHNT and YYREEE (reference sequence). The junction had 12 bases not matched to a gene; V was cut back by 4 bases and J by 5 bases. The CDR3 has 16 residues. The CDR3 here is CASSTFIQREGHEQYF. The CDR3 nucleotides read TGTGCCAGCAGCACATTCATTCAGCGGGAGGGCCACGAGCAGTACTTC.

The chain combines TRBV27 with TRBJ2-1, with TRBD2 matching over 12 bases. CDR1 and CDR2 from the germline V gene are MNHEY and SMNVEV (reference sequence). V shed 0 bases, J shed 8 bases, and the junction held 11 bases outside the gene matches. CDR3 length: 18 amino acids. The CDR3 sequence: CASSLSPGLAGTGYEQFF. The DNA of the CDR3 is TGTGCCAGCAGTTTATCCCCTGGACTAGCGGGGACGGGGTATGAGCAGTTCTTC.

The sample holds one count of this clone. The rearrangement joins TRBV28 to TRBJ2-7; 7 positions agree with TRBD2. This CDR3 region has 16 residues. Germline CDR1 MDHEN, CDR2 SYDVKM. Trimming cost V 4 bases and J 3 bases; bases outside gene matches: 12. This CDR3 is CASSSTRSGKFYEQYF. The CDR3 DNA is TGTGCCAGCAGTTCAACCCGGAGCGGGAAGTTCTACGAGCAGTACTTC.

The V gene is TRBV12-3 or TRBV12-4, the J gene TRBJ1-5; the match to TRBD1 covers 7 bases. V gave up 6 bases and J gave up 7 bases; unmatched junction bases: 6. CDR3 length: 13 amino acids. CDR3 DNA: TGTGCCAGCAGGGGACAGTTCGGACAGCCCCAGCATTTT. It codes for CASRGQFGQPQHF.

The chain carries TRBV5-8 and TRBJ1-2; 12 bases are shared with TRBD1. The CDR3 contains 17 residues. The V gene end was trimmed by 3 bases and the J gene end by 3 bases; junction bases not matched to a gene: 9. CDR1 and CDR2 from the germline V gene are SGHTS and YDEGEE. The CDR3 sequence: CASSSAYGTGGYYGYTF. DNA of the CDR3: TGTGCCAGCAGCTCTGCGTACGGGACAGGGGGCTACTATGGCTACACCTTC. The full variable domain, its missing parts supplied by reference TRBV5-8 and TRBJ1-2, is EAGVTQSPTHLIKTRGQQATLRCSPISGHTSVYWYQQALGLGLQFLLWYDEGEERNRGNFPPRFSGRQFPNYSSELNVNALELEDSALYLCASSSAYGTGGYYGYTFGSGTRLTVV.

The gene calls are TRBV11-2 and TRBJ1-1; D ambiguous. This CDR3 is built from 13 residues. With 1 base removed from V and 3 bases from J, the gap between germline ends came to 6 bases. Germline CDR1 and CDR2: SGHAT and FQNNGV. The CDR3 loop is CASSLGQYTEAFF. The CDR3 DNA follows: TGTGCCAGCAGCTTAGGGCAGTACACTGAAGCTTTCTTT.

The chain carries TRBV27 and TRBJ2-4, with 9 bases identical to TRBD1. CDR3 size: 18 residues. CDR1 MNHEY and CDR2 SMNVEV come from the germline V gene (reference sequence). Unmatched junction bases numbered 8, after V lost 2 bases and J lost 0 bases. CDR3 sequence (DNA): TGTGCCAGCAGTTTAAAGGGACAGGGAGGAGAAGCCAAAAACATTCAGTACTTC. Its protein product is CASSLKGQGGEAKNIQYF.

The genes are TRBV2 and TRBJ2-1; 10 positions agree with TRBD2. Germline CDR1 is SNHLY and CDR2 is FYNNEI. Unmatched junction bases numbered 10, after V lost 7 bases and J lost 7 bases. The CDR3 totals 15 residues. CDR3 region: CASKLAGDRTNEQFF. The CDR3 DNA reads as TGTGCCAGCAAGCTAGCGGGAGATCGTACAAATGAGCAGTTCTTC. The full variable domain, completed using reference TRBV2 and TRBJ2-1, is EPEVTQTPSHQVTQMGQEVILRCVPISNHLYFYWYRQILGQKVEFLVSFYNNEISEKSEIFDDQFSVERPDGSNFTLKIRSTKLEDSAMYFCASKLAGDRTNEQFFGPGTRLTVL.

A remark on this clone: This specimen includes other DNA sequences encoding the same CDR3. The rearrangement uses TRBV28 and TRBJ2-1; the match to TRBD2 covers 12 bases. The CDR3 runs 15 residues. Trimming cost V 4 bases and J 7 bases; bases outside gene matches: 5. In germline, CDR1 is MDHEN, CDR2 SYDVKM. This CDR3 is CASSSLAGGGNEQFF. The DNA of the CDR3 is TGTGCCAGCAGTTCTCTAGCGGGAGGGGGGAATGAGCAGTTCTTC.

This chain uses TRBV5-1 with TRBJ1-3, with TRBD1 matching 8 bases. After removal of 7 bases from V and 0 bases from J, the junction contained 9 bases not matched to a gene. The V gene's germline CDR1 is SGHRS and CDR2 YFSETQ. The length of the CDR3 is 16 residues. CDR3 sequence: CASGDRTTSSGNTIYF. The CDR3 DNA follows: TGCGCCAGCGGGGACAGGACGACGAGCTCTGGAAACACCATATATTTT.

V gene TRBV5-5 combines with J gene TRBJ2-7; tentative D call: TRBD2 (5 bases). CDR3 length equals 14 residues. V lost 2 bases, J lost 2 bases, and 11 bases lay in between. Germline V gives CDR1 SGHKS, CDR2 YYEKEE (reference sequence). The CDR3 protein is CASSFFGNTYEQYF. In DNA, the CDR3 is TGTGCCAGCAGCTTTTTCGGGAACACCTACGAGCAGTACTTC.

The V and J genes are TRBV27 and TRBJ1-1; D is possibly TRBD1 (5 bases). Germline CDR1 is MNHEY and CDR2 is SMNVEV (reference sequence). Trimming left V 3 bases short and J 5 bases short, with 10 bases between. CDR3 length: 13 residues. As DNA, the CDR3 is TGTGCCAGCAGTTTGAGACGGGGGACTGAAGCTTTCTTT. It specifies CASSLRRGTEAFF.

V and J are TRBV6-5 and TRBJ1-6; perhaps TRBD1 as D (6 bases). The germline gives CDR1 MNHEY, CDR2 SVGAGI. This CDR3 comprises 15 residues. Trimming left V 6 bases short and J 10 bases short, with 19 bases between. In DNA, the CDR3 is TGTGCCAGCAGCCAATGGCAGGGGTTAGGATCACCCCTCCACTTT. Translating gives CASSQWQGLGSPLHF.

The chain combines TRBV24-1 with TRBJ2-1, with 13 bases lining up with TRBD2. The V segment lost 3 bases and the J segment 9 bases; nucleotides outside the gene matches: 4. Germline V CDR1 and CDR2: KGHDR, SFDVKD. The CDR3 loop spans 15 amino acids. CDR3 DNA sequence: TGTGCCACCAGTGATCAGACTAGCGGGAGGTCTGAGCAGTTCTTC. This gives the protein CATSDQTSGRSEQFF.

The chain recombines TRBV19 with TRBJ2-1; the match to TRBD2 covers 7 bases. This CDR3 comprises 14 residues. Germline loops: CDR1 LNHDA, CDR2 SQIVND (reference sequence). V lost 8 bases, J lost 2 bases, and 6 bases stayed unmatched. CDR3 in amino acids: CASGGRETYNEQFF. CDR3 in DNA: TGTGCCAGTGGCGGGAGAGAAACCTACAATGAGCAGTTCTTC. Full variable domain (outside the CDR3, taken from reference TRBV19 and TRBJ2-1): DGGITQSPKYLFRKEGQNVTLSCEQNLNHDAMYWYRQDPGQGLRLIYYSQIVNDFQKGDIAEGYSVSREKKESFPLTVTSAQKNPTAFYLCASGGRETYNEQFFGPGTRLTVL.

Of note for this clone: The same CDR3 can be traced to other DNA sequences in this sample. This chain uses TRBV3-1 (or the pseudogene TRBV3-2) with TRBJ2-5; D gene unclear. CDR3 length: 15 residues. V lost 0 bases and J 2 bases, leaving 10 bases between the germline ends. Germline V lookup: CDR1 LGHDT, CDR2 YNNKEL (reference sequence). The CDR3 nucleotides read TGTGCCAGCAGCCAAGATTGGGCCCAACAAGAGACCCAGTACTTC. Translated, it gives CASSQDWAQQETQYF.

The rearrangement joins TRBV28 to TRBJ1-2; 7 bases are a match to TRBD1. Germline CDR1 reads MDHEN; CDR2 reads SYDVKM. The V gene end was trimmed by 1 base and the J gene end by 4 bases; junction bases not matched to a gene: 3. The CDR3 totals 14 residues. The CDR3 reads CASSLSGTVYGYTF. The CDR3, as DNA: TGTGCCAGCAGTTTATCCGGGACAGTCTATGGCTACACCTTC.

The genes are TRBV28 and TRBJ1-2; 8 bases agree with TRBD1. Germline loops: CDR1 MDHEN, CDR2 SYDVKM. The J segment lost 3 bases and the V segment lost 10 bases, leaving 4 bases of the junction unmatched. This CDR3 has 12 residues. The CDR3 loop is CAIPDRDYGYTF. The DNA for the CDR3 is TGTGCCATCCCGGACAGGGACTATGGCTACACCTTC.

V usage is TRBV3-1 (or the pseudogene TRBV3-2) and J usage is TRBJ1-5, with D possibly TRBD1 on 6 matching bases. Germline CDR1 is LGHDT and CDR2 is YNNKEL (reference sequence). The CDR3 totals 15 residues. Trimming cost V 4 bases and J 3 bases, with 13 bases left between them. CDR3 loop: CASSPDRLINQPQHF. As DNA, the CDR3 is TGTGCCAGCAGCCCCGACAGGCTTATCAATCAGCCCCAGCATTTT.

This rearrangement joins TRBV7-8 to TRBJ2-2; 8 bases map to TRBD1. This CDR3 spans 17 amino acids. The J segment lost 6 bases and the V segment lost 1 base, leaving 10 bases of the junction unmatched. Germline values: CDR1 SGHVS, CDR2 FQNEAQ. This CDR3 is CASSLGWAGGAPGELFF. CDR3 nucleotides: TGTGCCAGCAGCTTAGGATGGGCAGGGGGCGCCCCCGGGGAGCTGTTTTTT. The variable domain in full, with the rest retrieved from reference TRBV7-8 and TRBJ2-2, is GAGVSQSPRYKVAKRGQDVALRCDPISGHVSLFWYQQALGQGPEFLTYFQNEAQLDKSGLPSDRFFAERPEGSVSTLKIQRTQQEDSAVYLCASSLGWAGGAPGELFFGEGSRLTVL.

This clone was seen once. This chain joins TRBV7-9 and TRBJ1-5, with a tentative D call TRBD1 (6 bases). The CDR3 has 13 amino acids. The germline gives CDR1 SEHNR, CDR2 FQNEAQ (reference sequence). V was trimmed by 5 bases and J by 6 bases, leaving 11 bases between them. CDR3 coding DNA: TGTGCCAGCAGCCCCGGGGGGCGTCAGCCCCAGCATTTT. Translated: CASSPGGRQPQHF.

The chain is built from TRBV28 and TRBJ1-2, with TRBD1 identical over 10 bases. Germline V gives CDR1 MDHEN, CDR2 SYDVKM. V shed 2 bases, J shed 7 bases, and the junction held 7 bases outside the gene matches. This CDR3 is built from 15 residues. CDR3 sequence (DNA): TGTGCCAGCAGTTTACCCGACAGGGGGCGAAGTGGCTACACCTTC. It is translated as CASSLPDRGRSGYTF.